This TCR beta chain was identified in a study of blood T cell repertoires in COVID-19 (TCRdb year 2020). With regard to the full study: The collaborator samples originated in the United States, Italy and Spain and spanned the acute and convalescent phases of COVID-19. Nearly every sample came with metadata listing a de-identified subject ID, COVID-19 status, age in years and sex. Subjects who had been exposed to COVID-19, were actively infected with it, or had recovered from it provided the deeply sampled blood TCRbeta repertoires that made up the dataset. A freely available public database, intended as a resource for researchers studying the immune response to SARS-CoV-2, is where the repertoires were released. HLA class I and class II types, where available, came from metadata supplied by the sample provider rather than from assay-based typing. The material from the prospective study consisted of cDNA or gDNA derived from T cells, B-cell-depleted T cells, or PBMCs. Samples came from the ongoing ImmuneRACE study (first 160 participants) plus 1,254 subjects from 6 global collaborators.

Findings and caveats that apply to the study as a whole: The quantity of clinical and demographic metadata differed by source and by participant and was supplied without curation.

The immunoSEQ Assay, a bias-controlled multiplex PCR, was used to amplify TCRbeta CDR3 regions from genomic DNA. For the original study's pipeline: The number of nucleated cells in each sample was estimated from the amplification of reference gene primers within the assay. Sequence reads were collapsed and filtered to measure the absolute abundance of every unique TCRbeta CDR3 rearrangement. For each sample, productive Simpson clonality was calculated as the square root of Simpson's diversity index over productive rearrangements. The source is immuneACCESS, and TCRdb retained only in-frame sequences with V and J called. Part of the clones is not carried over; for the studies checked, unresolved V genes explain less than half of this, and the remainder is unexplained. The V and J calls and clone size are taken from that table; D and trimming were inferred from the DNA. A total of 130,000 or so clones appear in this sample, around 86% of them only once. Roughly 4.7% of the sample is taken by the ten largest.

Collaborating institutions collected whole blood in K2EDTA tubes following their own protocols. For TCRbeta analysis, collaborators shipped samples as frozen whole blood, isolated PBMCs, or DNA extracted from either of those sample types. On this clone itself: Its antigen target is currently unknown. No much larger clone is present one base from it, and per-base qualities are unavailable.

V is clipped by 2 bases and J by 5 bases, and the sequence between their germline boundaries is 6 bases long. Taken from cysteine to phenylalanine, the CDR3 has 12 residues. Left in the record is the CDR3 DNA by itself, 36 bases read in frame from the first base. Looking up the germline V gene (reference sequence) yields CDR1 MNHNY and CDR2 SVGAGI. The sample comprised peripheral blood. The rearranged segments are TRBV6-6 and TRBJ2-5, with TRBD2 perhaps the D gene, on 5 matching bases. The clonotype was recovered from a man aged 40-49 years with acute or convalescent COVID-19. The nucleotide sequence is given as TGTGCCAGCAGTTACAGAGGGGAGACCCAGTACTTC. It translates to CASSYRGETQYF.